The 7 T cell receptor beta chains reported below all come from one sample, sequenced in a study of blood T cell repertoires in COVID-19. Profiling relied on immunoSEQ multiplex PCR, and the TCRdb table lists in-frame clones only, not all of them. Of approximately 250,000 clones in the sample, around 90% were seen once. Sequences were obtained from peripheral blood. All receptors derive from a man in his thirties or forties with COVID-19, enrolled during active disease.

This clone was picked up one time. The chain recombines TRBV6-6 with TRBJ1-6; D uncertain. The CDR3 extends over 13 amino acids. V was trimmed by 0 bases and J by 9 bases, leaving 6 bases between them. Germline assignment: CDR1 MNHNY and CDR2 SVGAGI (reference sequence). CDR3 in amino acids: CASSYSSGSPLHF. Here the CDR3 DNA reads TGTGCCAGCAGTTACTCGTCGGGTTCACCCCTCCACTTT.

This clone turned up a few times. CDR3 loop: CASNDRVGSGRAFF. The CDR3 nucleotides are TGTGCCAGCAACGACAGGGTTGGTTCGGGCAGAGCTTTCTTT. J is TRBJ1-1 and V is TRBV27, with 7 bases aligning to TRBD1. J gave up 10 bases and V 7 bases, and 15 bases lay outside the gene matches. The CDR3 runs to 14 residues. Germline V gene lookup returns CDR1 MNHEY and CDR2 SMNVEV (reference sequence).

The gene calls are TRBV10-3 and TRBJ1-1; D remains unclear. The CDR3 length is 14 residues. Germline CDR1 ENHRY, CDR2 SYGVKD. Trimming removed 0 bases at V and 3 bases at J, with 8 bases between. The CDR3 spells CAISESEGYTEAFF. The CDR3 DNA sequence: TGTGCCATCAGTGAGTCTGAGGGTTACACTGAAGCTTTCTTT.

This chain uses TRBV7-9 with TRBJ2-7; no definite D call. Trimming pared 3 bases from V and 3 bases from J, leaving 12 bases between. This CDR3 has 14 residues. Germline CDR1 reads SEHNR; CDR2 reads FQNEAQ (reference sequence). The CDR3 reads CASSFRVGYYEQYF. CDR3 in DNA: TGTGCCAGCAGCTTTCGGGTCGGCTACTACGAGCAGTACTTC.

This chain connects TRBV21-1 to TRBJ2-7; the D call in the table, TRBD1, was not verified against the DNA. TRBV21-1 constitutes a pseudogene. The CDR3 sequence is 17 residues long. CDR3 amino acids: CASSSRDRGPVVHEQYF. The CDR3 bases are TGTGCCAGCAGCTCCCGGGACAGGGGACCGGTTGTCCACGAGCAGTACTTC.

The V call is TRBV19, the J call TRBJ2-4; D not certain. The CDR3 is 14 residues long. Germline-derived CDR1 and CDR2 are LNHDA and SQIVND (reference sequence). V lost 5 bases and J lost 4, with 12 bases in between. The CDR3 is CASSFEVLKNIQYF. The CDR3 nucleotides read TGTGCCAGTAGTTTTGAGGTCCTAAAAAACATTCAGTACTTC.

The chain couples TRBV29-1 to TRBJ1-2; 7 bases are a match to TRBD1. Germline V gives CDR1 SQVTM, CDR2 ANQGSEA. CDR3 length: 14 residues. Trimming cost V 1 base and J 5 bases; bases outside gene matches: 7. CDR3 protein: CSVEGRGQFYGYTF. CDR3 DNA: TGCAGCGTTGAAGGCCGGGGACAGTTTTATGGCTACACCTTC.